This paragraph covers one TCR beta chain sequence. As for time point: healthy volunteer bleed at 2 weeks. The authors extracted total RNA from unfractionated whole blood. From the RACE reads, TCRdb called clonotypes with MiXCR, one entry per CDR3 protein. Of roughly 100,000 distinct CDR3 sequences detected, over 8% appear once; the ten largest clones hold roughly 3.1%. The data derive from a study of human T cells and chemical hapten exposure. The TCR originated in a female donor in good health. Some clones in this sample may be carry-over from other donors' samples. Input material: whole blood.

As DNA, the CDR3 is TGTGCCAGCAGCCCCGATCCGGGACTAGCCTACGAGCAGTACTTC. Residues: CASSPDPGLAYEQYF. The V and J genes are TRBV4-2 and TRBJ2-7; 8 bases are a match to TRBD2. The ends lost 4 bases at V and 2 bases at J; junction bases unmatched: 7. Germline CDR1 LGHNA, CDR2 YNFKEQ. The CDR3 totals 15 residues.